This TCR beta chain was sequenced during a study of response to subunit inactivated influenza vaccine. TCRdb re-derived calls from the RT-PCR reads in MiXCR, one entry per CDR3 protein. Among about 570,000 distinct CDR3 sequences listed, approximately 10% were seen once. CDR3 length: 15 amino acids. The J segment lost 8 bases and the V segment lost 0 bases, leaving 6 bases of the junction unmatched. The germline V gene has CDR1 MNHEY and CDR2 SVGAGI. The sample was also linked to a second study, of T cells expressing NK-cell markers. That study adds: The authors made TCR beta cDNA libraries by 5'RACE template switching. This switching added a universal primer site and UMIs. The authors derived TCR beta repertoires from sorted CD3+CD56+NKG2C+, CD3+CD56+NKG2C- and CD3+CD56-NKG2C+ T cells. Seven HCMV-seropositive donors and one seronegative donor made up the eight sequenced donors.

The V and J genes are TRBV6-5 and TRBJ1-2; 10 bases align to TRBD1. The sample here was PBMCs from blood, taken on the day of vaccination. This clonotype was obtained from a man in his fifties or sixties who received an inactivated influenza vaccine. The CDR3: CASSYSKGTGDGYTF. CDR3 in DNA: TGTGCCAGCAGTTACTCGAAAGGGACAGGGGACGGCTACACCTTC.